A selection of T cell receptor beta chains follows, all from one sample in a study of cytomegalovirus exposure and HLA in healthy donors. The data were produced by immunoSEQ multiplex PCR, yet TCRdb's version contains in-frame clones alone and is incomplete. In the table there are roughly 100,000 clones, 70% to 80% of which are singletons. Sequences were obtained from PBMCs. The receptors originated from a man aged 25-40 years in good health and CMV-seronegative. Each CDR3 is given with its conserved first and last residue. The order of the fields is CDR3 protein, CDR3 DNA, V gene, clone size, J gene, D gene. D genes are given only for firm matches. The size of a clone is reported for some rows only, either as once, few or many, or as a class for expanded clones.

cdr3_aa: CASSQVGTGHHEQYF
cdr3_nt: TGCGCCAGCAGCCAGGTAGGGACAGGGCATCACGAGCAGTACTTC
v_call: TRBV5-1
clone_size: NA
j_call: TRBJ2-7
d_call: TRBD1

cdr3_aa: CASSQSFNEKLFF
cdr3_nt: TGTGCCAGTTCACAGTCGTTTAATGAAAAACTGTTTTTT
v_call: TRBV19
clone_size: NA
j_call: TRBJ1-4
d_call: NA

cdr3_aa: CASSAQGRSPLHF
cdr3_nt: TGTGCCAGCAGCGCGCAGGGTCGTTCACCCCTCCACTTT
v_call: TRBV7-2
clone_size: NA
j_call: TRBJ1-6
d_call: NA

cdr3_aa: CASSLAQTDTQYF
cdr3_nt: TGCGCCAGCAGCTTGGCACAAACCGATACGCAGTATTTT
v_call: TRBV5-1
clone_size: NA
j_call: TRBJ2-3
d_call: NA

cdr3_aa: CASKMTGQTLHF
cdr3_nt: TGCGCCAGCAAGATGACAGGTCAAACCCTCCACTTT
v_call: TRBV5-1
clone_size: few
j_call: TRBJ1-6
d_call: NA

cdr3_aa: CASSPGQVNTEAFF
cdr3_nt: TGTGCCAGTAGTCCTGGACAGGTGAACACTGAAGCTTTCTTT
v_call: TRBV19
clone_size: few
j_call: TRBJ1-1
d_call: TRBD1

cdr3_aa: CASSTGTTTDTQYF
cdr3_nt: TGTGCCAGTAGTACCGGGACTACCACAGATACGCAGTATTTT
v_call: TRBV19
clone_size: NA
j_call: TRBJ2-3
d_call: TRBD2

cdr3_aa: CASSREAGGGTGELFF
cdr3_nt: TGTGCCAGCAGCCGGGAGGCGGGAGGTGGCACCGGGGAGCTGTTTTTT
v_call: TRBV7-2
clone_size: NA
j_call: TRBJ2-2
d_call: TRBD2

cdr3_aa: CASSYLAGERTDTQYF
cdr3_nt: TGTGCCAGCAGTTACTTAGCGGGCGAACGCACAGATACGCAGTATTTT
v_call: TRBV6-6
clone_size: once
j_call: TRBJ2-3
d_call: TRBD2

cdr3_aa: CASSISGDTQYF
cdr3_nt: TGTGCCAGTAGTATCTCAGGGGATACGCAGTATTTT
v_call: TRBV19
clone_size: once
j_call: TRBJ2-3
d_call: NA

cdr3_aa: CASSLVAGGSGNTIYF
cdr3_nt: TGTGCCAGCAGCTTAGTGGCGGGGGGCTCTGGAAACACCATATATTTT
v_call: TRBV7-2
clone_size: NA
j_call: TRBJ1-3
d_call: NA

cdr3_aa: CATQNPSSGNTIYF
cdr3_nt: TGTGCCACCCAGAATCCGTCTTCTGGAAACACCATATATTTT
v_call: TRBV6-1
clone_size: NA
j_call: TRBJ1-3
d_call: NA

cdr3_aa: CASSMSMGAREKLFF
cdr3_nt: TGTGCCAGTAGTATGAGTATGGGGGCGCGGGAAAAACTGTTTTTT
v_call: TRBV19
clone_size: NA
j_call: TRBJ1-4
d_call: NA

cdr3_aa: CASKGVWMNTEAFF
cdr3_nt: TGTGCCAGTAAAGGGGTGTGGATGAACACTGAAGCTTTCTTT
v_call: TRBV19
clone_size: few
j_call: TRBJ1-1
d_call: NA

cdr3_aa: CASSLASGSTDTQYF
cdr3_nt: TGTGCCAGCAGCTTGGCTAGCGGCAGCACAGATACGCAGTATTTT
v_call: TRBV5-4
clone_size: NA
j_call: TRBJ2-3
d_call: TRBD2

cdr3_aa: CASSRSAQGQETQYF
cdr3_nt: TGTGCCAGCAGTCGATCGGCGCAGGGGCAAGAGACCCAGTACTTC
v_call: TRBV7-2
clone_size: NA
j_call: TRBJ2-5
d_call: NA

cdr3_aa: CASSPSARLSSYEQYF
cdr3_nt: TGTGCCAGCTCACCTTCCGCGCGGCTGAGCTCCTACGAGCAGTACTTC
v_call: TRBV18
clone_size: NA
j_call: TRBJ2-7
d_call: NA

cdr3_aa: CASSLDLDTQYF
cdr3_nt: TGTGCCAGCAGCTTAGATCTTGATACGCAGTATTTT
v_call: TRBV11-3
clone_size: NA
j_call: TRBJ2-3
d_call: NA

cdr3_aa: CASSYGTRGGYEQYF
cdr3_nt: TGTGCCAGCAGTTACGGAACTAGAGGAGGCTACGAGCAGTACTTC
v_call: TRBV27
clone_size: NA
j_call: TRBJ2-7
d_call: NA

cdr3_aa: CASSDSNGQPQHF
cdr3_nt: TGTGCCAGCAGTGACTCGAACGGTCAGCCCCAGCATTTT
v_call: TRBV6-4
clone_size: many
j_call: TRBJ1-5
d_call: NA

cdr3_aa: CSVEPIWTGTNEQFF
cdr3_nt: TGCAGCGTTGAACCGATTTGGACTGGCACCAATGAGCAGTTCTTC
v_call: TRBV29-1
clone_size: NA
j_call: TRBJ2-1
d_call: NA

cdr3_aa: CAITKTGDFNEQYF
cdr3_nt: TGTGCCATCACCAAGACAGGGGACTTTAACGAGCAGTACTTC
v_call: TRBV10-3
clone_size: NA
j_call: TRBJ2-7
d_call: TRBD1

cdr3_aa: CASSPPSEGYGYTF
cdr3_nt: TGTGCCAGCTCACCACCTTCGGAGGGCTATGGCTACACCTTC
v_call: TRBV18
clone_size: NA
j_call: TRBJ1-2
d_call: NA

cdr3_aa: CASYLGGGETGANVLTF
cdr3_nt: TGTGCCAGCTATCTAGGGGGTGGGGAGACTGGGGCCAACGTCCTGACTTTC
v_call: TRBV7-6
clone_size: NA
j_call: TRBJ2-6
d_call: NA

cdr3_aa: CASSLMISEKKLFF
cdr3_nt: TGTGCCAGCAGCTTAATGATTAGTGAAAAAAAACTGTTTTTT
v_call: TRBV11-2
clone_size: NA
j_call: TRBJ1-4
d_call: NA

cdr3_aa: CASAPELAGADTQYF
cdr3_nt: TGCGCCAGCGCACCCGAGCTAGCGGGAGCGGATACGCAGTATTTT
v_call: TRBV5-1
clone_size: few
j_call: TRBJ2-3
d_call: TRBD2

cdr3_aa: CSVEGQGMGGEQYF
cdr3_nt: TGCAGCGTTGAAGGACAGGGAATGGGCGGCGAGCAGTACTTC
v_call: TRBV29-1
clone_size: few
j_call: TRBJ2-7
d_call: TRBD1

cdr3_aa: CAISGLAGYSGELFF
cdr3_nt: TGTGCCATCTCGGGACTAGCGGGATATTCCGGGGAGCTGTTTTTT
v_call: TRBV28
clone_size: NA
j_call: TRBJ2-2
d_call: TRBD2

cdr3_aa: CSVHSAAGYEQYF
cdr3_nt: TGCAGCGTTCATAGCGCGGCAGGCTACGAGCAGTACTTC
v_call: TRBV29-1
clone_size: NA
j_call: TRBJ2-7
d_call: NA

cdr3_aa: CASSQDGTSGRAPSYEQYF
cdr3_nt: TGCGCCAGCAGCCAAGACGGGACTAGCGGGAGGGCGCCCTCCTACGAGCAGTACTTC
v_call: TRBV4-1
clone_size: NA
j_call: TRBJ2-7
d_call: TRBD2

cdr3_aa: CASSLTAGTGNTEAFF
cdr3_nt: TGTGCCAGCAGCTTAACGGCCGGGACAGGGAACACTGAAGCTTTCTTT
v_call: TRBV7-3
clone_size: NA
j_call: TRBJ1-1
d_call: TRBD1

cdr3_aa: CASSYSEEGDGYTF
cdr3_nt: TGTGCCAGCAGTTACTCGGAGGAGGGAGACGGCTACACCTTC
v_call: TRBV6-6
clone_size: NA
j_call: TRBJ1-2
d_call: NA

cdr3_aa: CASSQLAGQGREQYF
cdr3_nt: TGCGCCAGCAGCCAGTTGGCGGGACAGGGTCGCGAGCAGTACTTC
v_call: TRBV4-1
clone_size: NA
j_call: TRBJ2-7
d_call: TRBD1

cdr3_aa: CASSLKPGGTDTQYF
cdr3_nt: TGCGCCAGCAGCCTGAAGCCGGGGGGCACAGATACGCAGTATTTT
v_call: TRBV5-1
clone_size: NA
j_call: TRBJ2-3
d_call: NA

cdr3_aa: CATTLRQGEGTGELFF
cdr3_nt: TGTGCCACCACCCTTCGGCAAGGGGAGGGGACCGGGGAGCTGTTTTTT
v_call: TRBV15
clone_size: NA
j_call: TRBJ2-2
d_call: TRBD2

cdr3_aa: CASSSLGQPGTSPLHF
cdr3_nt: TGTGCCAGTAGTAGCCTCGGACAGCCAGGGACTTCACCCCTCCACTTT
v_call: TRBV19
clone_size: NA
j_call: TRBJ1-6
d_call: NA

cdr3_aa: CASSRGFLRQGTDEQYF
cdr3_nt: TGCGCCAGCAGCCGGGGCTTTTTAAGACAGGGAACGGACGAGCAGTACTTC
v_call: TRBV4-1
clone_size: NA
j_call: TRBJ2-7
d_call: TRBD1

cdr3_aa: CASTSTGQGREQFF
cdr3_nt: TGTGCCAGCACCTCGACAGGGCAAGGCCGTGAGCAGTTCTTC
v_call: TRBV7-9
clone_size: NA
j_call: TRBJ2-1
d_call: TRBD1

cdr3_aa: CASTSRTSGQETQYF
cdr3_nt: TGTGCCAGCACCTCTAGGACTAGCGGACAAGAGACCCAGTACTTC
v_call: TRBV27
clone_size: once
j_call: TRBJ2-5
d_call: TRBD2

cdr3_aa: CSVEETANTEAFF
cdr3_nt: TGCAGCGTTGAAGAGACAGCTAACACTGAAGCTTTCTTT
v_call: TRBV29-1
clone_size: once
j_call: TRBJ1-1
d_call: NA

cdr3_aa: CASSRQVGEQFF
cdr3_nt: TGTGCCAGCAGCCGACAGGTTGGTGAGCAGTTCTTC
v_call: TRBV6-5
clone_size: NA
j_call: TRBJ2-1
d_call: NA

cdr3_aa: CASSLGGGDRETQYF
cdr3_nt: TGTGCCAGCAGCTTGGGCGGGGGGGACCGGGAGACCCAGTACTTC
v_call: TRBV5-4
clone_size: NA
j_call: TRBJ2-5
d_call: TRBD2

cdr3_aa: CASGPVAGARSEQFF
cdr3_nt: TGCGCCAGCGGGCCCGTTGCGGGGGCCCGGAGTGAGCAGTTCTTC
v_call: TRBV5-1
clone_size: NA
j_call: TRBJ2-1
d_call: NA

cdr3_aa: CASSLATSANEQFF
cdr3_nt: TGTGCCAGCAGCTTAGCGACTAGCGCCAATGAGCAGTTCTTC
v_call: TRBV7-2
clone_size: NA
j_call: TRBJ2-1
d_call: TRBD2

cdr3_aa: CASSSSGWRDTQYF
cdr3_nt: TGCGCCAGCAGTTCTAGCGGATGGAGAGATACGCAGTATTTT
v_call: TRBV4-3
clone_size: NA
j_call: TRBJ2-3
d_call: TRBD2

cdr3_aa: CASSPSRGVYEQYF
cdr3_nt: TGTGCCAGCTCACCGTCCAGGGGGGTTTACGAGCAGTACTTC
v_call: TRBV18
clone_size: NA
j_call: TRBJ2-7
d_call: NA

cdr3_aa: CASSPPEAAEQYF
cdr3_nt: TGTGCCAGCTCACCACCGGAGGCTGCGGAGCAGTACTTC
v_call: TRBV18
clone_size: NA
j_call: TRBJ2-7
d_call: NA

cdr3_aa: CASSESYYNEQFF
cdr3_nt: TGTGCCAGCAGTGAATCCTACTACAATGAGCAGTTCTTC
v_call: TRBV6-1
clone_size: few
j_call: TRBJ2-1
d_call: NA

cdr3_aa: CASSLVSDNSPLHF
cdr3_nt: TGTGCCAGCAGCTTAGTTTCTGATAATTCACCCCTCCACTTT
v_call: TRBV7-2
clone_size: NA
j_call: TRBJ1-6
d_call: NA

cdr3_aa: CASSVVLTYNEQFF
cdr3_nt: TGTGCCAGCAGCGTAGTTCTTACTTACAATGAGCAGTTCTTC
v_call: TRBV9
clone_size: NA
j_call: TRBJ2-1
d_call: NA

cdr3_aa: CASAIADEQYF
cdr3_nt: TGTGCTAGTGCTATAGCTGACGAGCAGTACTTC
v_call: TRBV12-5
clone_size: NA
j_call: TRBJ2-7
d_call: NA

cdr3_aa: CSVPPRGGDWEQFF
cdr3_nt: TGCAGCGTTCCGCCCCGTGGAGGGGATTGGGAGCAGTTCTTC
v_call: TRBV29-1
clone_size: NA
j_call: TRBJ2-1
d_call: NA